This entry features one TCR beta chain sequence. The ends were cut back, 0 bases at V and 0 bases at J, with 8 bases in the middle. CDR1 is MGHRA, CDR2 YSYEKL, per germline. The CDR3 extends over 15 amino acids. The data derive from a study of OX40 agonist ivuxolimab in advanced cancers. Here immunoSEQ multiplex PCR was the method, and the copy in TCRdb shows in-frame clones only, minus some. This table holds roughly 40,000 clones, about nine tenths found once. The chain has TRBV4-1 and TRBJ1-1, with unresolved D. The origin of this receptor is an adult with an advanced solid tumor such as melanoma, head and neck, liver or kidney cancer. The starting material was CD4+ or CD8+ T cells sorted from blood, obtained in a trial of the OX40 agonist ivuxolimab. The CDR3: CASSQDPALNTEAFF. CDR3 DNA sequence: TGCGCCAGCAGCCAAGATCCAGCTTTGAACACTGAAGCTTTCTTT.